Here is one TCR beta chain with its context. The CDR3 has 14 residues. CDR1 MNHNS and CDR2 SASEGT come from the germline V gene. V was cut by 6 bases and J by 5 bases, with 16 bases left in between. The data were produced by immunoSEQ multiplex PCR, yet TCRdb's version contains in-frame clones alone and is incomplete. The sample records tens of thousands of clones, around 90% being singletons. The sample is drawn from a study of T cell changes during pregnancy in multiple sclerosis. The sample here was CD4+ T cells from peripheral blood mononuclear cells, taken in the third trimester of pregnancy. The TCR sequence derives from a female donor with multiple sclerosis, enrolled in a pregnancy study. This chain uses TRBV6-1 with TRBJ1-2; TRBD1 might be the D (6 bases). The CDR3 loop is CASSTDQGFYGYTF. The CDR3 nucleotides are TGTGCCAGCAGCACCGACCAGGGGTTTTATGGCTACACCTTC.